Included here is one T cell receptor (beta chain) sequence, with context. Antigen unknown. A read error may explain this, as a much larger clone is one base away. A read error is likely, as this CDR3 ends without the conserved phenylalanine or tryptophan. Molecular-barcoded quantitative 5'-RACE produced these TCR beta libraries. TCRdb used MiXCR to reprocess the 5' RACE reads, holding one entry per CDR3 protein. The sample has 150,000 to 200,000 distinct CDR3 sequences, over 10% seen once. V dropped 3 bases and J dropped 8 bases, with 8 bases sitting between them. The CDR3 extends over 12 amino acids. The germline V gene has CDR1 SGHTA and CDR2 FQGTGA. This sample was taken from a study of CD8 T cells in ankylosing spondylitis. General study findings and limits: There was reportedly significant enrichment of clones that were disease-linked in matched ankylosing spondylitis synovial fluid. Blood of patients with ankylosing spondylitis appeared to be characterized by a TCR beta motif of eight highly homologous variants. A CD8+ phenotype characterized the disease-linked clones, which were relatively rare in peripheral blood.

This receptor was obtained from a female donor with ankylosing spondylitis or in good health (not recorded which). The V gene is TRBV7-3, the J gene TRBJ2-1; D possibly corresponds to TRBD1 (5 bases). The source material was blood, either unsorted or a sorted T cell fraction (not recorded which). The CDR3 region has the DNA TGTGCCAGCAGCTTCGTGGGGCATGAGCAGTTCTAC. Protein: CASSFVGHEQFY.